Listed below are T cell receptor beta chains from one sample, sequenced in a study of molecular identifiers for immune sequencing clone quantification. TCRdb re-called the PCR reads through MiXCR, storing one row per CDR3 protein. The repertoire holds around 470,000 distinct CDR3 sequences, with under 30% as singletons. Sequencing was done on a sample of naive CD8+ T cells from blood, with Jurkat cell RNA spiked in. These receptor sequences come from a human donor in good health. Some libraries in this study had Jurkat cell RNA spiked in. Each CDR3 is given with its conserved first and last residue. The order of the fields is J gene, V gene, CDR3 protein.

>TRBJ1-5|TRBV5-1
CASSLTGEGGQPQHF
>TRBJ2-5|TRBV19
CASSSRTSVHQETQYF
>TRBJ1-4|TRBV10-3
CAISELRQGDNEKLFF
>TRBJ1-6|TRBV13
CASSLGPGLDSPLHF
>TRBJ2-2|TRBV12-3/TRBV12-4
CASSFISYLANTGELFF
>TRBJ2-7|TRBV30
CAWSDNYEQYF
>TRBJ2-3|TRBV10-1
CASSESPDLLYF
>TRBJ2-7|TRBV7-6
CASSLERSYEQYF
>TRBJ2-1|TRBV24-1
CATSEGGFNEQFF
>TRBJ2-3|TRBV29-1
CSASPTGWGTDTQYF
>TRBJ2-1|TRBV12-3/TRBV12-4
CASWTSGSGPYNEQFF
>TRBJ2-7|TRBV5-1
CASSSLAGGVYEQYF
>TRBJ1-5|TRBV3-1
CASSPGESNQPQHF
>TRBJ2-1|TRBV19
CASSIQGAPSYNEQFF
>TRBJ2-5|TRBV6-2/TRBV6-3
CASSYSGLGQAPQYF
>TRBJ2-1|TRBV7-2
CASSLVIPYNEQFF
>TRBJ2-1|TRBV28
CASSPTRLADYSYNGQFF
>TRBJ2-3|TRBV7-6
CASSLGALLTDTQYF
>TRBJ2-2|TRBV4-3
CASSQPGTNTGELFF
>TRBJ2-3|TRBV20-1
CSARDTSGGPDTQYF
>TRBJ1-1|TRBV4-3
CASSQGPPRTPYTEAFF
>TRBJ1-1|TRBV7-9
CASSPSRGWTEAFF
>TRBJ2-3|TRBV19
CASSILAGGLDTQYF
>TRBJ1-1|TRBV7-8
CASSYPLNTEAFF